These 25 T cell receptor beta chains came from one sample sequenced in a study of shared clonotypes between healthy human individuals. Method: immunoSEQ multiplex PCR; TCRdb's copy keeps in-frame clones and lacks some. The data hold approximately 470,000 clones, with about 78% observed a single time. Sequenced input: PBMCs. These receptors came from a woman between 40 and 55 years old in good health. Some clones in this sample may be carry-over from other donors' samples.

V usage is TRBV29-1 and J usage is TRBJ2-5, with D perhaps TRBD1 or TRBD2 (5 bases each). Germline V gives CDR1 SQVTM, CDR2 ANQGSEA. This CDR3 has 13 residues. Trimming pared 6 bases from V and 2 bases from J, leaving 13 bases between. Here the CDR3 DNA reads TGCAGCGTCGGCTCTTGGGGGCAAGAGACCCAGTACTTC. This translates into CSVGSWGQETQYF.

For this clone: One junction end disagrees with the germline gene, perhaps due to a read error. The chain is built from TRBV4-1 and TRBJ2-2, with 7 bases aligning to TRBD2. The CDR3 spans 18 residues. Germline V CDR1 and CDR2: MGHRA, YSYEKL. The DNA for the CDR3 is TGCGCCAGCAGCCAAGAGGAGGGCCTAGCGGAGAACACCGGGGAGCCGTTTTTT. Its protein is CASSQEEGLAENTGEPFF.

This chain uses TRBV5-1 with TRBJ2-5; 12 bases agree with TRBD2. With V trimmed by 7 bases and J by 5 bases, 12 bases remained unmatched. The CDR3 contains 16 residues. Germline CDR1 and CDR2: SGHRS and YFSETQ. The CDR3 region has the DNA TGCGCCAGCCGTAGGACTAGCGGGACCGGGGGGGAGACCCAGTACTTC. It codes for CASRRTSGTGGETQYF.

The chain employs TRBV27 and TRBJ2-4; D is uncertain. The CDR3 totals 13 residues. The V gene lost 6 bases and the J gene lost 1 base, with 7 bases spanning the gap. Germline CDR1 and CDR2: MNHEY and SMNVEV (reference sequence). The CDR3 region has the DNA TGTGCCAGCAGGGGCTCGGCCAAAAACATTCAGTACTTC. Its translation: CASRGSAKNIQYF.

This clone was found once. This chain uses TRBV19 with TRBJ2-2, with 11 bases that match TRBD2. Germline-derived CDR1 and CDR2 are LNHDA and SQIVND (reference sequence). CDR3 length equals 16 residues. V was clipped by 3 bases and J by 2 bases; unmatched bases: 2. The CDR3, as DNA: TGTGCCAGTAGTATTACTAGCGGGGGCAACACCGGGGAGCTGTTTTTT. Protein sequence: CASSITSGGNTGELFF. Full variable domain (remainder filled in from reference TRBV19 and TRBJ2-2): DGGITQSPKYLFRKEGQNVTLSCEQNLNHDAMYWYRQDPGQGLRLIYYSQIVNDFQKGDIAEGYSVSREKKESFPLTVTSAQKNPTAFYLCASSITSGGNTGELFFGEGSRLTVL.

The J gene is TRBJ2-3, the V gene TRBV7-2; 10 bases map to TRBD2. V lost 6 bases to trimming and J lost 4 bases; unmatched junction nucleotides: 7. The CDR3 length is 15 residues. From germline, CDR1 is SGHTA and CDR2 FQGNSA. The CDR3 protein is CASRSGLADADTQYF. CDR3 nucleotides: TGTGCCAGCAGATCCGGACTAGCGGACGCAGATACGCAGTATTTT.

The V gene is TRBV7-3, the J gene TRBJ2-3; 8 nucleotides line up with TRBD2. The CDR3 extends over 15 amino acids. From germline, CDR1 is SGHTA and CDR2 FQGTGA. Trimming took 5 bases from V and 2 from J; bases not matched to a gene: 6. The CDR3 sequence: CASSKAGVVTDTQYF. CDR3 in DNA: TGTGCCAGCAGCAAAGCGGGAGTGGTCACAGATACGCAGTATTTT.

V is TRBV16 and J is TRBJ1-5; a possible D gene is TRBD1 (5 bases). V was trimmed by 8 bases and J by 6 bases, leaving 14 bases between them. Germline V lookup: CDR1 KGHSY, CDR2 FQNENV. This CDR3 spans 13 amino acids. CDR3 loop: CASQGGGAQPQHF. CDR3 in DNA: TGTGCCAGCCAGGGAGGAGGCGCTCAGCCCCAGCATTTT.

This chain joins TRBV5-5 and TRBJ1-3; tentatively, D is TRBD1 (5 bases). Germline lookup yields CDR1 SGHKS and CDR2 YYEKEE (reference sequence). The V end lost 4 bases, the J end lost 0 bases, and 26 bases lay between the germline ends. The CDR3 is made up of 20 amino acids. CDR3 DNA sequence: TGTGCCAGCAGCCAGAAACCGACAGTAGCTACCAGCCACTCTGGAAACACCATATATTTT. As protein: CASSQKPTVATSHSGNTIYF.

The V call is TRBV29-1, the J call TRBJ2-2; the D is unclear. The germline CDR1 and CDR2 sequences are SQVTM and ANQGSEA. CDR3 length equals 16 residues. V lost 5 bases and J 5 bases, leaving 21 bases between the germline ends. CDR3 in DNA: TGCAGCGTTTCTCTCTCCGGGCCCACGAGGACCGGGGAGCTGTTTTTT. This sequence encodes CSVSLSGPTRTGELFF.

This clone showed up just once. This rearrangement joins TRBV28 to TRBJ1-5; D may be TRBD1 (5 bases). In germline, CDR1 is MDHEN, CDR2 SYDVKM. This CDR3 is 16 amino acids long. V lost 6 bases, J lost 0 bases, and 15 bases lay in between. For the CDR3, the DNA is TGTGCCAGCAGATGGGGCAGTCTCAATAGCAATCAGCCCCAGCATTTT. Translation gives CASRWGSLNSNQPQHF.

The sample holds one count of this clone. This chain joins TRBV7-9 and TRBJ2-5; 7 bases are shared with TRBD1. The V and J ends lost 3 bases and 2 bases, in that order; junction bases with no gene match: 9. CDR3 length: 16 residues. Per the germline V gene, CDR1 is SEHNR and CDR2 is FQNEAQ (reference sequence). The CDR3 nucleotides read TGTGCCAGCAGCTTTGCCCTCGGGACAGCACAAGAGACCCAGTACTTC. Translated: CASSFALGTAQETQYF.

This clone was picked up many times. The chain couples TRBV30 to TRBJ2-6; possible D gene TRBD2, 6 bases. The CDR3 is 16 residues long. The V and J ends lost 0 bases and 4 bases respectively, with 13 bases between them. Germline V CDR1 and CDR2: GTSNPN, SVGIG (reference sequence). This CDR3 is CAWSVGGVTGANVLTF. The CDR3 DNA is TGTGCCTGGAGTGTAGGAGGGGTTACAGGGGCCAACGTCCTGACTTTC.

The rearrangement uses TRBV28 and TRBJ2-7; 8 bases map to TRBD2. V dropped 5 bases and J dropped 0; count of bases not matched to a gene: 9. CDR1 and CDR2 (germline): MDHEN, SYDVKM. This CDR3 region has 16 residues. The CDR3 region has the DNA TGTGCCAGCAGTACGGGAGCGGGAGTATTCTCCTACGAGCAGTACTTC. This gives the protein CASSTGAGVFSYEQYF.

The J gene is TRBJ2-5, the V gene TRBV5-1, with 8 bases lining up with TRBD1. Germline CDR1 and CDR2: SGHRS and YFSETQ. This CDR3 contains 13 residues. Germline trimming cut 6 bases from V and 2 bases from J; bases unmatched to any gene: 3. The CDR3 is CASTTGAQETQYF. Here the CDR3 DNA reads TGCGCCAGCACGACAGGGGCTCAAGAGACCCAGTACTTC.

The sample holds one count of this clone. The chain links TRBV11-2 to TRBJ2-3, with 9 bases aligning to TRBD2. Trimming took 6 bases from V and 1 from J; bases not matched to a gene: 5. The CDR3 is 15 residues long. The germline V gene encodes CDR1 SGHAT and CDR2 FQNNGV. The CDR3: CASSYGGRGTDTQYF. The DNA of the CDR3 is TGTGCCAGCAGTTACGGCGGGAGGGGCACAGATACGCAGTATTTT. Supplemented by reference TRBV11-2 and TRBJ2-3, the full variable domain reads EAGVAQSPRYKIIEKRQSVAFWCNPISGHATLYWYQQILGQGPKLLIQFQNNGVVDDSQLPKDRFSAERLKGVDSTLKIQPAKLEDSAVYLCASSYGGRGTDTQYFGPGTRLTVL.

This clone was picked up one time. The V and J genes are TRBV5-4 and TRBJ2-1; the D is unclear. The V and J ends lost 0 bases and 5 bases respectively, with 3 bases between them. The germline CDR1 and CDR2 sequences are SGHNT and YYREEE (reference sequence). The length of the CDR3 is 12 residues. This chain's CDR3 is CASSLGHNEQFF. CDR3 in DNA: TGTGCCAGCAGCTTGGGCCACAATGAGCAGTTCTTC. The whole variable domain, filled in from reference TRBV5-4 and TRBJ2-1, reads ETGVTQSPTHLIKTRGQQVTLRCSSQSGHNTVSWYQQALGQGPQFIFQYYREEENGRGNFPPRFSGLQFPNYSSELNVNALELDDSALYLCASSLGHNEQFFGPGTRLTVL.

This clone was seen once. V usage is TRBV5-1 and J usage is TRBJ1-4; 10 positions agree with TRBD1. This CDR3 has 15 residues. Germline CDR1 reads SGHRS; CDR2 reads YFSETQ. Trimming cost V 4 bases and J 6 bases; bases outside gene matches: 6. The CDR3 region has the DNA TGCGCCAGCAGCCTAGACAGGGGGCGAGATGAAAAACTGTTTTTT. Translating it yields CASSLDRGRDEKLFF.

The rearrangement uses TRBV10-2 and TRBJ2-7, with 8 nucleotides matching TRBD1. CDR1 and CDR2 (germline): WSHSY, SAAADI. V was clipped by 6 bases and J by 2 bases; unmatched bases: 6. This CDR3 region has 14 residues. CDR3 in amino acids: CASRDGGQAYEQYF. The DNA for the CDR3 is TGCGCCAGCAGAGACGGGGGACAGGCCTACGAGCAGTACTTC.

The chain uses TRBV28 and TRBJ2-5; 7 nucleotides match TRBD2. Losses at the gene ends were 6 bases for V and 4 bases for J; bases not matched to a gene: 11. The V gene's germline CDR1 is MDHEN and CDR2 SYDVKM. The CDR3 covers 15 residues. The chain's CDR3 is CASSPQLGEGETQYF. In DNA form, the CDR3 reads TGTGCCAGCAGCCCCCAGCTGGGGGAGGGAGAGACCCAGTACTTC.

CDR3 residues: CASSLGGTTREQYF. The CDR3 DNA reads TGTGCCAGCAGCTTAGGAGGGACAACAAGAGAGCAGTACTTC. The chain recombines TRBV11-2 with TRBJ2-7; the D gene is possibly TRBD1 (6 bases). Trimming left V 1 base short and J 7 bases short, with 14 bases between. The CDR3 consists of 14 residues. Germline V gene lookup returns CDR1 SGHAT and CDR2 FQNNGV.

Turning to this clone: The germline gene is not matched at one end of the junction; a read error may be the cause. The chain couples TRBV23-1 to TRBJ1-4; D call uncertain. TRBV23-1 is an ORF, and what it does is uncertain. The CDR3 is 13 residues long. The CDR3 is CASRQKGAGKTVF. CDR3 DNA sequence: TGCGCCAGCAGACAAAAGGGCGCGGGAAAAACTGTTTTT.

This clone has only a few counts. The chain employs TRBV5-1 and TRBJ2-5, with D hard to call. The V gene lost 0 bases and the J gene lost 1 base, with 10 bases spanning the gap. Germline CDR1 reads SGHRS; CDR2 reads YFSETQ. The CDR3 is 15 residues long. The CDR3: CASSLEGNSQETQYF. The CDR3, as DNA: TGCGCCAGCAGCTTGGAAGGGAACTCCCAAGAGACCCAGTACTTC.

A single count supports this clone. V and J are TRBV5-1 and TRBJ2-7; tentatively, D is TRBD2 (6 bases). The V and J ends lost 6 bases and 1 base respectively, with 14 bases between them. CDR3 length: 14 residues. CDR1 is SGHRS and CDR2 is YFSETQ in the germline V gene. This CDR3 is CASKLAPASYEQYF. CDR3 bases: TGCGCCAGCAAACTAGCCCCGGCTTCCTACGAGCAGTACTTC.

The chain employs TRBV9 and TRBJ2-5; D unclear. The ends were cut back, 0 bases at V and 0 bases at J, with 12 bases in the middle. This CDR3 is built from 16 residues. In germline, CDR1 is SGDLS, CDR2 YYNGEE. The CDR3 sequence: CASSVGGALYQETQYF. The CDR3 DNA is TGTGCCAGCAGCGTAGGTGGTGCCCTGTACCAAGAGACCCAGTACTTC.